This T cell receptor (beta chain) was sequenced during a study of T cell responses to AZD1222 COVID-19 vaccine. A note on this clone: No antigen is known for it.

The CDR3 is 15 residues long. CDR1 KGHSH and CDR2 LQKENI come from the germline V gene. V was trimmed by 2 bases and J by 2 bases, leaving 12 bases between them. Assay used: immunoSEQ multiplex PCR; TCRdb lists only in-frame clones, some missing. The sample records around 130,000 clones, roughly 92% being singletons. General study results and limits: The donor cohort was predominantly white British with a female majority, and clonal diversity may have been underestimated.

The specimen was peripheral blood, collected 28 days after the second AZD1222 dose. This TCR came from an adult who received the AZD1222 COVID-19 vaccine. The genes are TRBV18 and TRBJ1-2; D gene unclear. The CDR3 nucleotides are TGTGCCAGCTCACCAGAAGCCCAAGGCAACTATGGCTACACCTTC. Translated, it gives CASSPEAQGNYGYTF.